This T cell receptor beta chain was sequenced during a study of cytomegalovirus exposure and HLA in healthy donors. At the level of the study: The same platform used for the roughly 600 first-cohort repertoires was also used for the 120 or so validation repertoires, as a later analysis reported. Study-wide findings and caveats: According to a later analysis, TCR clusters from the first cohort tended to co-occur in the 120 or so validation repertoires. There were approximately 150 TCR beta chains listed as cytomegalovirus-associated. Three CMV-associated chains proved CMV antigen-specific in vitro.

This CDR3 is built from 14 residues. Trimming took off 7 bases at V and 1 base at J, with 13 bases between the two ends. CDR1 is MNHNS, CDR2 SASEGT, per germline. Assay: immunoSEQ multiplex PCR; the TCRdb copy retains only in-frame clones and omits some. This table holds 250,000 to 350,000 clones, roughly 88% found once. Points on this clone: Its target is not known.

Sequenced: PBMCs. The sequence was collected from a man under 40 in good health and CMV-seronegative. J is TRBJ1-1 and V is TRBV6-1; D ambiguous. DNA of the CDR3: TGTGCCAGCACCCCGGGGAGGAAGAACACTGAAGCTTTCTTT. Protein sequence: CASTPGRKNTEAFF.